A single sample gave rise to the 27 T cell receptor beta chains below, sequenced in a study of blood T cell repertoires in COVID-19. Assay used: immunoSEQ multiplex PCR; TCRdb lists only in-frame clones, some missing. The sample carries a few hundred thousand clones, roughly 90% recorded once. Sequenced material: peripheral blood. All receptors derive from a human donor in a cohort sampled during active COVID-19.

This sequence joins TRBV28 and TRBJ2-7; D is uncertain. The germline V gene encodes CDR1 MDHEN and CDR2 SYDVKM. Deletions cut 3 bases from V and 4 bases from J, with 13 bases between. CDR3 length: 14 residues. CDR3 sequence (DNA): TGTGCCAGCAGTTTGGCGGTTCCCCCTTACGAGCAGTACTTC. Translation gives CASSLAVPPYEQYF. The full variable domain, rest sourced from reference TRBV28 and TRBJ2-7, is DVKVTQSSRYLVKRTGEKVFLECVQDMDHENMFWYRQDPGLGLRLIYFSYDVKMKEKGDIPEGYSVSREKKERFSLILESASTNQTSMYLCASSLAVPPYEQYFGPGTRLTVT.

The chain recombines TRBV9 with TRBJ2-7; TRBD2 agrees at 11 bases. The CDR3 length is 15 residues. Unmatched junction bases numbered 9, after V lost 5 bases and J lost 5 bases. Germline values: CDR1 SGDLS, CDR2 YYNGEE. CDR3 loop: CASSRGTSGFDEQYF. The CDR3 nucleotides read TGTGCCAGCAGTCGCGGGACTAGCGGATTTGACGAGCAGTACTTC.

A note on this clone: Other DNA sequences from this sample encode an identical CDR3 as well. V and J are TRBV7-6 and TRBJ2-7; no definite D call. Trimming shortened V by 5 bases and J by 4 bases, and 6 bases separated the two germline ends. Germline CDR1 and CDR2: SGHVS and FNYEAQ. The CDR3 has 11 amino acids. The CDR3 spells CASSPSYEQYF. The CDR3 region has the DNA TGTGCCAGCAGCCCCTCTTACGAGCAGTACTTC.

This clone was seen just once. CDR3 DNA sequence: TGCGCCAGCAGCCCCCCGCGACAGGGGGCAACTGAAGCTTTCTTT. This translates into CASSPPRQGATEAFF. The gene calls are TRBV4-1 and TRBJ1-1, with TRBD1 matching over 10 bases. The CDR3 totals 15 residues. The V gene end was trimmed by 4 bases and the J gene end by 5 bases; junction bases not matched to a gene: 7. CDR1 is MGHRA and CDR2 is YSYEKL in the germline V gene.

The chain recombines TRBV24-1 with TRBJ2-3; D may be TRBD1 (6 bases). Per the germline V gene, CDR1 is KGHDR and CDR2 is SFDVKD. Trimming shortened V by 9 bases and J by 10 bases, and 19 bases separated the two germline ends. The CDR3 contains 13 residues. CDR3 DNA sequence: TGTGCCACCTCTCCATCTACAGGGTCTGCGCAGTATTTT. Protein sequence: CATSPSTGSAQYF.

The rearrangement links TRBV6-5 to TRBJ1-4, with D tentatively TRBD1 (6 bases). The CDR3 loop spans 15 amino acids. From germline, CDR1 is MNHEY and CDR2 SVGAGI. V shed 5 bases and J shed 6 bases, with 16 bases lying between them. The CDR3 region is CASSRDTGSDEKLFF. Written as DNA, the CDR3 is TGTGCCAGCAGTAGGGACACGGGTAGTGATGAAAAACTGTTTTTT.

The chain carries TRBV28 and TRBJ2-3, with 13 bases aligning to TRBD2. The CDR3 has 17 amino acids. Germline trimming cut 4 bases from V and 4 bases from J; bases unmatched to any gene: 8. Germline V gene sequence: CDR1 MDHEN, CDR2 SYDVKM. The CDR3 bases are TGTGCCAGCAGTTCAGGACTAGCGGGAGTGATGGCAGATACGCAGTATTTT. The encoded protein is CASSSGLAGVMADTQYF.

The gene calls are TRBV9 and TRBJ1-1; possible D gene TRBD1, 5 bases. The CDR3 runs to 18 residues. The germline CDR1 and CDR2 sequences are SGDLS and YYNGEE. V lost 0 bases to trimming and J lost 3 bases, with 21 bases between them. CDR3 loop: CASSVDLRQLEGYTEAFF. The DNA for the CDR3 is TGTGCCAGCAGCGTAGATTTGCGACAGCTAGAAGGGTACACTGAAGCTTTCTTT.

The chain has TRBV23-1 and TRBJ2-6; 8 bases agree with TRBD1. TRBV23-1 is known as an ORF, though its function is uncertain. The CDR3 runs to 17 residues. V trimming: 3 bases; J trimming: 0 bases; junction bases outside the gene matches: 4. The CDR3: CASSHPGTGSGANVLTF. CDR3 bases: TGCGCCAGCAGTCACCCAGGGACAGGCTCTGGGGCCAACGTCCTGACTTTC.

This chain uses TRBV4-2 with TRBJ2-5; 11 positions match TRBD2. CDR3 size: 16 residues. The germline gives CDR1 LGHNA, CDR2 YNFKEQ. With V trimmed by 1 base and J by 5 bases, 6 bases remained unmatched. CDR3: CASSQATSGSLETQYF. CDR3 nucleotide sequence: TGTGCCAGCAGCCAAGCTACTAGCGGGAGTCTGGAGACCCAGTACTTC.

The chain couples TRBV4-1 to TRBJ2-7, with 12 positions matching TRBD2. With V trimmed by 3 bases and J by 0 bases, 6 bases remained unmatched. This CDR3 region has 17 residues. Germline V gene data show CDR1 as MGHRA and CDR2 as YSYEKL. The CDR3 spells CASSQHGLAGSSYEQYF. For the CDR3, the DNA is TGCGCCAGCAGCCAGCATGGACTAGCGGGGAGCTCCTACGAGCAGTACTTC.

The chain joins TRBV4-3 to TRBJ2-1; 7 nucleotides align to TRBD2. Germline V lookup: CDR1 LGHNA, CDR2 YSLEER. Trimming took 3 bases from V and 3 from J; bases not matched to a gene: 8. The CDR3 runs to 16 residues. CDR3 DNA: TGCGCCAGCAGCCAGGGAACTAGCGAGCGCTACAATGAGCAGTTCTTC. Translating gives CASSQGTSERYNEQFF.

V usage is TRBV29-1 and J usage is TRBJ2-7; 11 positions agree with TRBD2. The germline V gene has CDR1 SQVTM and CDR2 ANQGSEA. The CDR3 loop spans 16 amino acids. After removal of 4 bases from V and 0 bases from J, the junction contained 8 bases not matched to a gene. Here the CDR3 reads CSVAGLAGLSSYEQYF. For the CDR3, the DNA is TGCAGCGTTGCCGGACTAGCGGGTCTCAGCTCCTACGAGCAGTACTTC.

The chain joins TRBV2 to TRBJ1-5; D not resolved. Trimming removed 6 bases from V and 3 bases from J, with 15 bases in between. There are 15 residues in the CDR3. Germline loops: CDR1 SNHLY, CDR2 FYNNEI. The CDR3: CASSDGGWNNQPQHF. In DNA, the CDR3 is TGTGCCAGCAGCGACGGAGGGTGGAACAATCAGCCCCAGCATTTT.

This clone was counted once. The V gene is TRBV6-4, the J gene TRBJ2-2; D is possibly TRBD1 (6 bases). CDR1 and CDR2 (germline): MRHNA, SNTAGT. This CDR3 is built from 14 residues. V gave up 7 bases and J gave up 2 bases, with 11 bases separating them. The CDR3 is CASKSQGNTGELFF. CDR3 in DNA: TGTGCCAGCAAGTCACAGGGTAACACCGGGGAGCTGTTTTTT.

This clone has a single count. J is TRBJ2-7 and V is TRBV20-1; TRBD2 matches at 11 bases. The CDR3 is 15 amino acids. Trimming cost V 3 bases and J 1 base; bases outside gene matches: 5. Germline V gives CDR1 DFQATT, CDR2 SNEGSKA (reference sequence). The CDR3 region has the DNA TGCAGTGCTAGTTCACTAGCGGGAGCGTCCTACGAGCAGTACTTC. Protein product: CSASSLAGASYEQYF.

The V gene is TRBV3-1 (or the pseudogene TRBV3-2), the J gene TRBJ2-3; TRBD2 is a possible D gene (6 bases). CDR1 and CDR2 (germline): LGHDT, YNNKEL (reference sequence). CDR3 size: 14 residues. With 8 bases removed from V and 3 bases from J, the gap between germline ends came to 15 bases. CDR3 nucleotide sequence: TGTGCCAGCGGTCGGGGGATCGGTACAGATACGCAGTATTTT. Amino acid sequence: CASGRGIGTDTQYF.

The CDR3, as DNA: TGTGCCAGCAGTTACCCGGGAGGACTAGCGGGACCCCTGGGCGAGCAGTACTTC. It yields the protein CASSYPGGLAGPLGEQYF. The J gene is TRBJ2-7, the V gene TRBV6-2 or TRBV6-3; 12 positions agree with TRBD2. The CDR3 loop spans 18 amino acids. Germline CDR1 MNHEY, CDR2 SVGEGT. V lost 2 bases, J lost 6 bases, and 14 bases stayed unmatched.

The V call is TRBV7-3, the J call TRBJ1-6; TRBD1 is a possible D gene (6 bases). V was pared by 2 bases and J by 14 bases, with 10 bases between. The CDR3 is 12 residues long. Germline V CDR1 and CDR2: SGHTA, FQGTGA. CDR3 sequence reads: CASSLEQGALHF. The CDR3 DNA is TGTGCCAGCAGCTTAGAACAGGGTGCCCTCCACTTT.

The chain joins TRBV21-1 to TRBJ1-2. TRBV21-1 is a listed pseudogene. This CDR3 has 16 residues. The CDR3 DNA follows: TGTGCCAGCAGCAAAGTGGCGGCGGTAATGAACTATGGCTACACCTTC. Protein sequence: CASSKVAAVMNYGYTF.

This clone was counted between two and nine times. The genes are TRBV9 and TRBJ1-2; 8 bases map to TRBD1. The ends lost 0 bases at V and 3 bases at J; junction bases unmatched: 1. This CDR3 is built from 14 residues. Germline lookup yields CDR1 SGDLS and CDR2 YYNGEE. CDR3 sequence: CASSVAQGDYGYTF. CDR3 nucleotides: TGTGCCAGCAGCGTAGCACAGGGGGACTATGGCTACACCTTC.

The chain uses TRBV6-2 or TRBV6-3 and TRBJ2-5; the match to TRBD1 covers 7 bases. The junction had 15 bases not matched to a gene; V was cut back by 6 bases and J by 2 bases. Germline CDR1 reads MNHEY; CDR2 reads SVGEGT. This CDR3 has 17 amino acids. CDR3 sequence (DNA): TGTGCCAGCAGCCGACGTAGGCCCCGGGACAGTCAAGAGACCCAGTACTTC. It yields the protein CASSRRRPRDSQETQYF.

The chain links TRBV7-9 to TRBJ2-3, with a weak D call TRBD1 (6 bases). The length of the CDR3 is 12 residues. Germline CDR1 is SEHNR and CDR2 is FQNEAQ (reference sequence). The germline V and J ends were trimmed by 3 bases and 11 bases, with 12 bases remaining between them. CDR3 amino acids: CASSLRGRVQYF. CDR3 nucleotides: TGTGCCAGCAGCTTGAGGGGGAGAGTGCAGTATTTT.

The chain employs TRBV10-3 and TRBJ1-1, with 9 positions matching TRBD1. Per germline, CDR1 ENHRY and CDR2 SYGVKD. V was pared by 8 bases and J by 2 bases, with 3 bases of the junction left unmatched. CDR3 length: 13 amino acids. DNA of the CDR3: TGTGCCATCGAACAGGGGGCTAACACTGAAGCTTTCTTT. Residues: CAIEQGANTEAFF.

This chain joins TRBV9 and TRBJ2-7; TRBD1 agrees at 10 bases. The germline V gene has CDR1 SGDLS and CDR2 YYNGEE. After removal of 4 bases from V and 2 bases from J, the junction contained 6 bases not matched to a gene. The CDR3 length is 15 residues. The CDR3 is CASSPGTGDPYEQYF. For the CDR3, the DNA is TGTGCCAGCAGCCCCGGGACAGGGGATCCCTACGAGCAGTACTTC. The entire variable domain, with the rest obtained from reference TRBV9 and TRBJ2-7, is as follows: DSGVTQTPKHLITATGQRVTLRCSPRSGDLSVYWYQQSLDQGLQFLIQYYNGEERAKGNILERFSAQQFPDLHSELNLSSLELGDSALYFCASSPGTGDPYEQYFGPGTRLTVT.

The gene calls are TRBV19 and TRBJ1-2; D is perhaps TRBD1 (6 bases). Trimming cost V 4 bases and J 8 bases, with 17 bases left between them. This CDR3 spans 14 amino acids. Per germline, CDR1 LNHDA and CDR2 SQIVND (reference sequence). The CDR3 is CASSNDRLGSGYTF. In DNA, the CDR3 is TGTGCCAGTAGTAACGACAGGTTGGGGAGCGGCTACACCTTC. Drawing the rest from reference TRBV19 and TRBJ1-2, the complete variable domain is DGGITQSPKYLFRKEGQNVTLSCEQNLNHDAMYWYRQDPGQGLRLIYYSQIVNDFQKGDIAEGYSVSREKKESFPLTVTSAQKNPTAFYLCASSNDRLGSGYTFGSGTRLTVV.

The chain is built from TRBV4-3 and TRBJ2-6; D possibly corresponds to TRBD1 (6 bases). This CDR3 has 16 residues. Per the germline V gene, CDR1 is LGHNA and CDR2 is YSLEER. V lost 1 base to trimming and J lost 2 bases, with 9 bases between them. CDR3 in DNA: TGCGCCAGCAGCCAAGCAGGGGTTACTGGGGCCAACGTCCTGACTTTC. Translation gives CASSQAGVTGANVLTF.